This is a list of T cell receptor beta chains from one sample in a study of blood T cell repertoires in COVID-19. Clones were sequenced by immunoSEQ multiplex PCR, and TCRdb holds only the in-frame ones, with some missing. Of about 160,000 clones in the sample, 65% to 85% were seen once. Sample: peripheral blood. Receptor source: a woman older than 75 with active or convalescent COVID-19. The CDR3 runs from the conserved cysteine through the conserved F or W. A D gene is named only where the DNA matches it firmly. Expanded clones are given a class, and other clones once, few, many or no size at all.

TRBJ2-1,TRBV19,TRBD1,NA,TGTGCCAGTAGTGCCCCCTCGGGACAGGGGGGCGGTGAGCAGTTCTTC,CASSAPSGQGGGEQFF
TRBJ1-4,TRBV5-4,TRBD1,NA,TGTGCCAGCAGCCTGGGACAGGGGAATGAAAAACTGTTTTTT,CASSLGQGNEKLFF
TRBJ2-1,TRBV12-5,NA,NA,TGTGCTAGTGGTCCCAGGTCGGGGGGCACCTACAATGAGCAGTTCTTC,CASGPRSGGTYNEQFF
TRBJ2-7,TRBV10-3,TRBD1,NA,TGTGCCACCGGGACAGGGGACCTCTCCTACGAGCAGTACTTC,CATGTGDLSYEQYF
TRBJ2-5,TRBV4-1,TRBD1,once,TGCGCCAGCAGCCAGGGAGCCGGACAGGGGACCGAGACCCAGTACTTC,CASSQGAGQGTETQYF
TRBJ1-4,TRBV7-8,TRBD1,NA,TGTGCCAGCAGAAAGACAGGGAACCCCGCAACTAATGAAAAACTGTTTTTT,CASRKTGNPATNEKLFF
TRBJ1-3,TRBV18,NA,few,TGTGCCAGCTCAGAGGACAGAAGCTCTGGAAACACCATATATTTT,CASSEDRSSGNTIYF
TRBJ1-6,TRBV19,NA,NA,TGTGCCAGTAGTATCGTGCGGCCCTTGGGAGATTCACCCCTCCACTTT,CASSIVRPLGDSPLHF
TRBJ1-1,TRBV7-9,NA,once,TGTGCCAGCAGCTTTGGGGGGTTGAACACTGAAGCTTTCTTT,CASSFGGLNTEAFF
TRBJ2-2,TRBV7-6,NA,NA,TGTGCCAGCAGCTTAGACGGCGGGTATGGGGGGGAGCTGTTTTTT,CASSLDGGYGGELFF
TRBJ1-1,TRBV6-5,NA,NA,TGTGCCAGCAGTTACTCGATAACAGTCTCTAAAACTGAAGCTTTCTTT,CASSYSITVSKTEAFF
TRBJ2-5,TRBV5-1,NA,NA,TGCGCCAGCAGCTTGGCGGACAGCACTAGGGAGACCCAGTACTTC,CASSLADSTRETQYF
TRBJ1-1,TRBV18,NA,few,TGTGCCAGCTCAAATCAACAGGCGAACACTGAAGCTTTCTTT,CASSNQQANTEAFF
TRBJ1-5,TRBV12-3/TRBV12-4,NA,once,TGTGCCAGCAGGGATACAGGGACACAGCCCCAGCATTTT,CASRDTGTQPQHF
TRBJ2-2,TRBV7-6,TRBD1,NA,TGTGCCAGCAGCTTAGTAGGGGGCAACACCGGGGAGCTGTTTTTT,CASSLVGGNTGELFF
TRBJ1-1,TRBV6-5,NA,NA,TGTGCCAGCAGCCGGACAGATAACACTGAAGCTTTCTTT,CASSRTDNTEAFF
TRBJ2-2,TRBV5-8,NA,NA,TGTGCCAGCAGCTTTGGCACAGACACCGGGGAGCTGTTTTTT,CASSFGTDTGELFF
TRBJ2-5,TRBV16,NA,NA,TGTGCCAGCAGCCAGCGGGCACAGTGGGAGACCCAGTACTTC,CASSQRAQWETQYF
TRBJ2-5,TRBV3-1/TRBV3-2,NA,NA,TGTGCCAGCAGCCAAGGAGTAAAAGAGACCCAGTACTTC,CASSQGVKETQYF
TRBJ2-7,TRBV3-1/TRBV3-2,NA,NA,TGTGCCAGCAGCGCCGGGACTCCCAGCTCCTACGAGCAGTACTTC,CASSAGTPSSYEQYF
TRBJ2-2,TRBV5-1,NA,NA,TGCGCCAGCAGCCCCTCAACACAGGGTAACGGGGAGCTGTTTTTT,CASSPSTQGNGELFF
TRBJ1-2,TRBV5-5,NA,NA,TGTGCCAGCAGCTTGGGTCAGATGCAATCCTTCACCTTC,CASSLGQMQSFTF
TRBJ2-2,TRBV5-6,TRBD2,few,TGTGCCAGCAGCCCCGGGGGGACCAACACCGGGGAGCTGTTTTTT,CASSPGGTNTGELFF
TRBJ1-6,TRBV12-3/TRBV12-4,NA,NA,TGTGCCAGCAGCCAGGGTGTTAATTCACCCCTCCACTTT,CASSQGVNSPLHF
TRBJ1-5,TRBV6-2/TRBV6-3,TRBD1,NA,TGTGCCAGCAGTAAGACAGGGGGCCTCAATCAGCCCCAGCATTTT,CASSKTGGLNQPQHF
TRBJ1-2,TRBV5-1,NA,few,TGCGCCAGCAGCCGCTACCCCAAGACAGGAGAGAACTATGGCTACACCTTC,CASSRYPKTGENYGYTF
TRBJ1-2,TRBV27,TRBD1,NA,TGTGCCAGCACCCAGACAGGGGGGGGAGGCTACACCTTC,CASTQTGGGGYTF
TRBJ1-1,TRBV7-8,TRBD1,NA,TGTGCCAGCAGCTTTAACAGGGGGACTGAAGCTTTCTTT,CASSFNRGTEAFF
TRBJ1-3,TRBV19,NA,NA,TGTGCCAGTAGTATAGATCGCGGCGGGCGGCTAGGAAACACCATATATTTT,CASSIDRGGRLGNTIYF
TRBJ2-5,TRBV18,NA,NA,TGTGCCAGCTCCCAGGATCGGGAGACCCAGTACTTC,CASSQDRETQYF
TRBJ1-1,TRBV21-1,NA,NA,TGTGCCAGCAGCAAATCGGACAGGTCGAACACTGAAGCTTTCTTT,CASSKSDRSNTEAFF
TRBJ1-4,TRBV6-5,TRBD1,once,TGTGCCAGCAGTTCCGGACAGGGACGGGAAAAACTGTTTTTT,CASSSGQGREKLFF
TRBJ2-3,TRBV12-3/TRBV12-4,NA,NA,TGTGCCAGCAGTCCCGCAGATACGCAGTATTTT,CASSPADTQYF
TRBJ2-2,TRBV7-2,NA,few,TGTGCCAGCAGCGAGAGAATAATGGACACCGGGGAGCTGTTTTTT,CASSERIMDTGELFF